These 15 T cell receptor beta chains were sequenced from one sample in a study of T cell responses to AZD1222 COVID-19 vaccine (dated by TCRdb to 2020 to 2023). The library came from the immunoSEQ multiplex PCR assay. The clones in this table, taken by TCRdb from immuneACCESS, are in-frame only. Not every clone is retained; where verified, under half of the shortfall comes from an unresolved V gene, and the cause of the rest is unknown. Counted in this sample were about 170,000 clones; 85% to 90% of them appeared once. Together, the top ten hold 3.5% to 5.5% of the sample. Sample time point, as interpreted from the label and publication: about 28 days (+/-7) after the second vaccine dose. Reading the label with the study, this specimen's treatment or condition is: meningococcal conjugate vaccine given as trial control. Here the sequenced sample was peripheral blood, taken 28 days after the second dose of the MenACWY control vaccine. Receptors were obtained from an adult who received the MenACWY meningococcal vaccine as a control.

The chain uses TRBV19 and TRBJ2-3; unclear D gene. Trimming removed 2 bases from V and 4 bases from J, with 10 bases in between. CDR3 length: 14 amino acids. Germline V gene data show CDR1 as LNHDA and CDR2 as SQIVND (reference sequence). The CDR3 bases are TGTGCCAGTAGTATAACCCACGACGCAGATACGCAGTATTTT. It translates to CASSITHDADTQYF. Supplemented by reference TRBV19 and TRBJ2-3, the full variable domain reads DGGITQSPKYLFRKEGQNVTLSCEQNLNHDAMYWYRQDPGQGLRLIYYSQIVNDFQKGDIAEGYSVSREKKESFPLTVTSAQKNPTAFYLCASSITHDADTQYFGPGTRLTVL.

This clone showed up just a few times. The rearrangement links TRBV18 to TRBJ2-7; D call uncertain. The CDR3 spans 12 residues. In germline, CDR1 is KGHSH, CDR2 LQKENI. Trimming shortened V by 3 bases and J by 5 bases, and 8 bases separated the two germline ends. The CDR3 loop reads CASSPLIDEQYF. In DNA form, the CDR3 reads TGTGCCAGCTCACCGTTAATTGACGAGCAGTACTTC.

This clone was seen only once. This sequence joins TRBV5-1 and TRBJ2-3; D perhaps matches TRBD1 (5 bases). The CDR3 is 15 amino acids. Germline lookup yields CDR1 SGHRS and CDR2 YFSETQ. V gave up 4 bases and J gave up 0 bases, with 12 bases separating them. CDR3 loop: CASSPQVGSTDTQYF. The CDR3 nucleotides read TGCGCCAGCAGCCCACAGGTGGGGAGCACAGATACGCAGTATTTT.

The rearrangement uses TRBV12-3 or TRBV12-4 and TRBJ2-1; the D is unclear. With 10 bases removed from V and 10 bases from J, the gap between germline ends came to 17 bases. This CDR3 comprises 12 residues. CDR3 DNA: TGTGCCACCATCACCCCGGGCCTGGAGCAGTTCTTC. Residues: CATITPGLEQFF.

The genes are TRBV4-1 and TRBJ1-5; no firm D call. Germline CDR1 and CDR2: MGHRA and YSYEKL. Trimming removed 2 bases at V and 0 bases at J, with 5 bases between. This CDR3 contains 14 residues. In DNA, the CDR3 is TGCGCCAGCAGCCAATTCGGTAGCAATCAGCCCCAGCATTTT. Protein sequence: CASSQFGSNQPQHF.

The V gene is TRBV4-2, the J gene TRBJ1-6; no clear D gene. CDR3 length: 15 amino acids. Germline loops: CDR1 LGHNA, CDR2 YNFKEQ. V shed 0 bases and J shed 1 base, with 4 bases lying between them. In DNA, the CDR3 is TGTGCCAGCAGCCAAGAACAGTCCTATAATTCACCCCTCCACTTT. Its translation is CASSQEQSYNSPLHF.

This clone was found a few times. The CDR3: CASSQFLTDYGYTF. The CDR3 nucleotides are TGTGCCAGCAGCCAATTCTTGACGGACTATGGCTACACCTTC. The chain recombines TRBV14 with TRBJ1-2; D call uncertain. Trimming left V 2 bases short and J 3 bases short, with 10 bases between. The germline V gene encodes CDR1 SGHDN and CDR2 FVKESK. CDR3 length equals 14 residues.

The J gene is TRBJ2-7, the V gene TRBV4-3; unclear D gene. The CDR3 sequence is 13 residues long. CDR1 and CDR2 from the germline V gene are LGHNA and YSLEER. Deletions cut 1 base from V and 2 bases from J, with 6 bases between. The DNA of the CDR3 is TGCGCCAGCAGCCAAGGGCTTCCCTACGAGCAGTACTTC. Amino acids: CASSQGLPYEQYF.

This chain links TRBV19 with TRBJ2-7, with 7 bases identical to TRBD1. The trim removed 7 bases at V and 2 bases at J, leaving 8 bases unmatched. The CDR3 runs to 14 residues. Looked up from germline, CDR1 is LNHDA and CDR2 is SQIVND (reference sequence). The CDR3 region is CASNNRDRPYEQYF. The CDR3 nucleotides read TGTGCCAGTAATAACCGGGACAGACCCTACGAGCAGTACTTC.

The chain employs TRBV7-9 and TRBJ1-2; maybe TRBD1 (5 bases). The V and J ends lost 4 bases and 0 bases respectively, with 9 bases between them. The germline V gene has CDR1 SEHNR and CDR2 FQNEAQ (reference sequence). CDR3 length: 14 residues. The CDR3 DNA follows: TGTGCCAGCAGCTCCGAGGGGACTAACTATGGCTACACCTTC. This sequence encodes CASSSEGTNYGYTF.

The chain combines TRBV19 with TRBJ2-3, with 10 bases that match TRBD2. Germline lookup yields CDR1 LNHDA and CDR2 SQIVND (reference sequence). V was clipped by 5 bases and J by 5 bases; unmatched bases: 16. This CDR3 comprises 18 residues. CDR3 nucleotides: TGTGCCAGTAGTCCGTTGGCTAGCGGGAGTATGGCAGGAGATACGCAGTATTTT. Encoded protein: CASSPLASGSMAGDTQYF.

The chain uses TRBV6-5 and TRBJ1-1; D is unclear. From germline, CDR1 is MNHEY and CDR2 SVGAGI. Between the trimmed V and J ends, which lost 7 bases and 0 bases, there was a span of 12 bases. The CDR3 length is 14 residues. The chain's CDR3 is CASTWTDLNTEAFF. Here the CDR3 DNA reads TGTGCCAGCACTTGGACGGACCTGAACACTGAAGCTTTCTTT.

This chain uses TRBV3-1 (or the pseudogene TRBV3-2) with TRBJ1-2; tentative D call: TRBD1 (6 bases). This CDR3 has 15 residues. Germline V gene sequence: CDR1 LGHDT, CDR2 YNNKEL (reference sequence). V dropped 5 bases and J dropped 8 bases, with 21 bases sitting between them. Written as DNA, the CDR3 is TGTGCCAGCAGCGGTCCGGGGGCCCCCATAGACGGCTACACCTTC. Its protein is CASSGPGAPIDGYTF.

Here the CDR3 DNA reads TGTGCCAGCGGGTACAATGAGCAGTTCTTC. Protein: CASGYNEQFF. The genes are TRBV7-8 and TRBJ2-1; unclear D gene. This CDR3 contains 10 residues. Germline values: CDR1 SGHVS, CDR2 FQNEAQ. Trimming removed 8 bases from V and 4 bases from J, with 3 bases in between.

The chain carries TRBV6-5 and TRBJ2-5, with unresolved D. Germline V gives CDR1 MNHEY, CDR2 SVGAGI. The length of the CDR3 is 14 residues. V lost 0 bases and J lost 2, with 7 bases in between. The CDR3 DNA is TGTGCCAGCAGTTACTCGAACGGACAAGAGACCCAGTACTTC. Amino acid sequence: CASSYSNGQETQYF.